Sequencing of this T cell receptor beta chain was carried out in a study of cytomegalovirus exposure and HLA in healthy donors. PCR was performed using 60 Vbeta and 13 Jbeta primers. Profiling relied on immunoSEQ multiplex PCR, and the TCRdb table lists in-frame clones only, not all of them. The repertoire has about 140,000 clones, over 65% of them found once; the top ten carry over 2.5%. Germline V gives CDR1 SGDLS, CDR2 YYNGEE. This CDR3 is 16 amino acids long. Trimming removed 2 bases from V and 4 bases from J; junction bases left unmatched: 11. Sequencing was done on a sample of PBMCs. The V call is TRBV9, the J call TRBJ1-2, with 7 bases aligning to TRBD1. The clonotype originates from a female donor in good health and CMV-seronegative. The DNA of the CDR3 is TGTGCCAGCAGCGTGGGCCCCTCCAGGGGGTTCTATGGCTACACCTTC. This translates into CASSVGPSRGFYGYTF.